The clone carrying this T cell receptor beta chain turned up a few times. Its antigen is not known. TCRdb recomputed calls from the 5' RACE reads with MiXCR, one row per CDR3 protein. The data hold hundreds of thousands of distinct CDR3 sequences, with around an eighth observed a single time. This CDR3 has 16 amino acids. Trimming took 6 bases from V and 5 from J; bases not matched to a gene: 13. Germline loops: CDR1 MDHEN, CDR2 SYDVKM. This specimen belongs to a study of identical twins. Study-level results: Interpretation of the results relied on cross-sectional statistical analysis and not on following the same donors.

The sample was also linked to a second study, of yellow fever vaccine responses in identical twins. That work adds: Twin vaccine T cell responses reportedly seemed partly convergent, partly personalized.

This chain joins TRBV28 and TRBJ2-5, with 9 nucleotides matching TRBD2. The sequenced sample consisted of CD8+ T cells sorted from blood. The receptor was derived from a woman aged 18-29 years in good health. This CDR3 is CASSSGGGRAVETQYF. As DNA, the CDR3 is TGTGCCAGCAGCTCGGGGGGCGGGAGGGCCGTGGAGACCCAGTACTTC.